A selection of T cell receptor beta chains follows, all from one sample in a study of cytomegalovirus exposure and HLA in healthy donors. Sequencing was performed with immunoSEQ multiplex PCR; in TCRdb, only in-frame clones are kept and a portion is missing. In the table there are 75,000 to 90,000 clones, around 77% of which are singletons. Sequencing was performed on PBMCs. These receptor sequences come from a man in his forties or fifties in good health and CMV-seronegative. CDR3s include the opening cysteine and the closing phenylalanine or tryptophan.

TRBV10-2	TRBJ2-4	CASIQTSGGNIQYF
TRBV6-1	TRBJ2-5	CASSSGTIQETQYF
TRBV7-9	TRBJ2-7	CASSSFGDRVYF
TRBV7-2	TRBJ1-2	CASSRTGTPWGYTF
TRBV4-2	TRBJ1-5	CASSQDRAGNQPQHF
TRBV6-6	TRBJ1-4	CASSYSQQANEKLFF
TRBV7-8	TRBJ2-5	CASSSGGETQYF
TRBV9	TRBJ2-5	CASSVGMGGHQETQYF
TRBV9	NA	CASSVGQGAREGEQYF
TRBV6-1	TRBJ1-5	CASSEVQNQPQHF
TRBV13	TRBJ2-6	CASSLSEAYFGANVLTF
TRBV15	TRBJ2-6	CATSRGDSSGANVLTF
TRBV27	TRBJ2-2	CASSLGTGGPGELFF
TRBV9	TRBJ2-7	CASNAGPLEYEQYF
TRBV29-1	TRBJ2-1	CSAETSYEQFF
TRBV5-1	TRBJ2-3	CASSLTPGSTDTQYF
TRBV12-5	TRBJ2-2	CASKRGNTGELFF
TRBV11-1	TRBJ2-7	CASSADRNYEQYF
TRBV5-4	TRBJ2-1	CASSLSPYNEQFF
TRBV4-1	TRBJ2-3	CASSHPGQPDTQYF
TRBV4-2	TRBJ2-5	CASSQDQGVQETQYF
TRBV9	TRBJ1-1	CASSGTGQGAGGENEAFF
TRBV2	TRBJ1-6	CASSWSSYNSPLHF
TRBV4-3	TRBJ2-2	CASSQEVLAGGRNTGELFF
TRBV18	TRBJ2-7	CASSPVMGQSYEQYF
TRBV5-5	TRBJ2-2	CASSFVRRVTGELFF
TRBV5-1	TRBJ2-3	CASSLGLGLAAGDTQYF
TRBV6-6	TRBJ1-1	CASSRGGRGTEAFF
TRBV19	TRBJ1-1	CASSVFSGSTEAFF
TRBV5-1	TRBJ1-2	CASSIFDSDGYTF
TRBV5-1	TRBJ1-6	CASSEQGTHNSPLHF
TRBV2	TRBJ2-2	CASSLRQGEGELFF
TRBV6-1	TRBJ1-5	CASVNRGDSNQPQHF
TRBV5-1	TRBJ2-1	CASRPQSGVYNEQFF
TRBV15	TRBJ1-2	CATSRDVGAIYGYTF
TRBV5-4	TRBJ2-1	CASRRGGYNEQFF
TRBV7-9	TRBJ2-3	CASRSSWADTQYF
TRBV7-3	NA	CASSLDGGLPYEQYF
TRBV5-4	TRBJ2-1	CASSSGQGNEQFF
TRBV7-9	TRBJ1-2	CASSRSLGTAANYGYTF
TRBV7-2	TRBJ2-1	CASTWGTGVVGEQFF
TRBV12-5	TRBJ2-3	CASGFIDPSDTQYF
TRBV19	TRBJ2-6	CASRIREIAGANVLTF
TRBV6-1	TRBJ1-2	CASSESPPTYDRANYGYTF
TRBV7-9	TRBJ2-3	CASSAFSGGASDTQYF
TRBV5-1	TRBJ1-2	CASSSSGDPSVGGYTF
TRBV27	NA	CASSLRTSGSSDEQYF
TRBV2	TRBJ2-1	CASSWSREQFF
TRBV11-2	TRBJ2-1	CASSPRAGLTDNEQFF
TRBV28	TRBJ2-1	CASSLGGTAHNEQFF
TRBV21-1	TRBJ2-1	CASSKPHRDEQFF
TRBV2	TRBJ2-3	CASRGLGRDTQYF
TRBV6-6	TRBJ1-5	CASTPDRNNQPQHF
TRBV18	TRBJ1-6	CASHGTGSLRGAPLHF